This T cell receptor beta chain emerged from a study of response to subunit inactivated influenza vaccine. For this clonotype: Its specificity is unknown.

Study-wide findings and caveats: Seasonal influenza vaccination, on each occasion, was suggested by the authors to recruit few new T cells.

Germline assignment: CDR1 MDHEN and CDR2 SYDVKM. The J segment lost 3 bases and the V segment lost 5 bases, leaving 6 bases of the junction unmatched. CDR3 length: 14 amino acids. TCRdb reprocessed the RT-PCR reads via MiXCR and lists one record per CDR3 protein. The sample carries roughly 290,000 distinct CDR3 sequences, 21% recorded once. This specimen was PBMCs from blood, taken approximately 20 months after vaccination. This TCR derives from a man between 50 and 69 years old who received an inactivated influenza vaccine. This chain links TRBV28 with TRBJ2-7, with TRBD1 matching 8 bases. The CDR3 protein is CASSTGQVFYEQYF. CDR3 sequence (DNA): TGTGCCAGCAGTACGGGACAGGTCTTCTACGAGCAGTACTTC.